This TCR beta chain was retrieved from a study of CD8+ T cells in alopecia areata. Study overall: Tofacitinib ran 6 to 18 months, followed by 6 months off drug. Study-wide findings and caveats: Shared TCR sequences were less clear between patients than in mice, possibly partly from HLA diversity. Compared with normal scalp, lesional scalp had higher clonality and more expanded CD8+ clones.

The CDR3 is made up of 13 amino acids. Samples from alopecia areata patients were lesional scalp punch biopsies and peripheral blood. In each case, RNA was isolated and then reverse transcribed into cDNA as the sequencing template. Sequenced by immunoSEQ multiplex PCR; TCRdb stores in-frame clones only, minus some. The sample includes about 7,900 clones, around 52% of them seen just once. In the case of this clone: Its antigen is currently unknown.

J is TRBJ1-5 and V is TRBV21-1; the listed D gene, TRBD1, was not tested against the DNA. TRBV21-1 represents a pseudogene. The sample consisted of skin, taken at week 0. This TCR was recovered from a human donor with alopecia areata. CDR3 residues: CASSKEGEQPQHF. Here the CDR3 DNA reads TGTGCCAGCAGCAAAGAAGGGGAACAGCCCCAGCATTTT.